This T cell receptor beta chain was obtained from a study of OX40 agonist ivuxolimab in advanced cancers. General study results and limits: Both blood CD4+ and CD8+ T cells showed clonal growth by week 6 at 0.1 to 3.0 mg/kg. Some patients without response likewise showed low normalized clonal expansion.

The germline V and J ends were trimmed by 5 bases and 3 bases, with 3 bases remaining between them. Looked up from germline, CDR1 is SGHTA and CDR2 is FQGNSA. There are 11 residues in the CDR3. Sequencing used immunoSEQ multiplex PCR; TCRdb keeps in-frame clones, though not all of them. The repertoire holds more than 85,000 clones, with approximately 80% as singletons. A remark on this clone: Its antigen is still unknown. Other DNA sequences in this specimen translate into the identical CDR3.

The source of this sequence is an adult with an advanced solid tumor such as melanoma, head and neck, liver or kidney cancer. The material sequenced was CD4+ or CD8+ T cells sorted from blood, taken in a trial of the OX40 agonist ivuxolimab. The chain couples TRBV7-2 to TRBJ2-3; D is undetermined. DNA for the CDR3: TGTGCCAGCAGCATAACAGATACGCAGTATTTT. Translated, it gives CASSITDTQYF.